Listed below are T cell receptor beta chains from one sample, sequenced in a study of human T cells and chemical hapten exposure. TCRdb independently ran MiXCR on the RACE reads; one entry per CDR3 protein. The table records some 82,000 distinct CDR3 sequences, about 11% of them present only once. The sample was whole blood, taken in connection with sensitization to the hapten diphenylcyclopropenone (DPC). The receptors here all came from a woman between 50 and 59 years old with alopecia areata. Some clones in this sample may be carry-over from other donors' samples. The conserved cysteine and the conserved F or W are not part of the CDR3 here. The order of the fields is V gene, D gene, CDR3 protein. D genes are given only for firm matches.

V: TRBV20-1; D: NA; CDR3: SARDPGRIYEQY
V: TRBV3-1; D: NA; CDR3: ASSQATRGPYEQY
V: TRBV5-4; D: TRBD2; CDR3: ASSKRGLHSYEQY
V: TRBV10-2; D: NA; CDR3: ASSRGEGTEAF
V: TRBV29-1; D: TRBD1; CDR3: SVGVGTGPYEQY
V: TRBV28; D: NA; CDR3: ASGGVREVKAKNIQY
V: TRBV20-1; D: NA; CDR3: SAREASYNEQF
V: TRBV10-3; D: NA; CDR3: AIGQRDEKLF
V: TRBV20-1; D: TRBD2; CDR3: SAQRLAPSTDTQY
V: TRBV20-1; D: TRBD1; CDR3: SARGTGGSYEQY
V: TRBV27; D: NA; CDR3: ASSLSTAYNEQF
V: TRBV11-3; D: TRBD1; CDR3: ASSLEKTGGSYEQY
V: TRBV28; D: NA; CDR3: ASSLFQVAHSPLH
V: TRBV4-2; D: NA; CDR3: ASSQMGRERYEQY
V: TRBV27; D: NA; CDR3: ASRTPSGANVLT
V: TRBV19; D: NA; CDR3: ASRLLGAATNEKLF
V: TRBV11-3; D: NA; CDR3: ASSLVAGANTGELF
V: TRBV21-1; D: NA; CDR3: ASSKAGRNTEAF
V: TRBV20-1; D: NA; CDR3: SAQLGLSGI
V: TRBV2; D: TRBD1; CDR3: ASSGQGSNTEAF
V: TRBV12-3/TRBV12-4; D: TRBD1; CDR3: ASSMTPGQGLTEAF
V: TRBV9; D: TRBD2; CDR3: ASSPRGSGMHNEQF
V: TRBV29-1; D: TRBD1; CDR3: SAGTGDFYEQY
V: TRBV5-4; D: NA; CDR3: ASSTPRGTPSQEQY
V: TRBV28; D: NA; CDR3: ASLPGGGHTEAF
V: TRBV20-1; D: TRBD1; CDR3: SAPTTPGQGAGEQY
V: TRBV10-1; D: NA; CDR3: ASSESLGTEAF
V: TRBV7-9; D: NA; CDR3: ALKVGGRVTEAF
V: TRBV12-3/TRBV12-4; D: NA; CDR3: ASSLKGTDVYGYT
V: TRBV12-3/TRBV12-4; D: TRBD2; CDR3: ASSPEGSGPTGELF
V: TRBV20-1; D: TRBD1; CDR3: SAREFGQGLTEAF
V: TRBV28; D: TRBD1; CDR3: ASSSPGGRETQY
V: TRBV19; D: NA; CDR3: ASSIGLGGDTQY
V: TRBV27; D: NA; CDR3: ASKLQGGGYT
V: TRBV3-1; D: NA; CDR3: ASSQTGTEAF
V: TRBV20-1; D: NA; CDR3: SARDVSGLSGANVLT
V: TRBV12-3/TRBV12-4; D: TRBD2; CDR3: ASRPIAGFSADTQY
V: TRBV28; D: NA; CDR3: ASSFNNSPLH
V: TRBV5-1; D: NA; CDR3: ASSLGTPNEQF
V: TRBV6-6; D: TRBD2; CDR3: ASGPRDGGRGNEQF
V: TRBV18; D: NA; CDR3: ASSPPSNTGELF
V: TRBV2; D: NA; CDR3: ASSAHKNSNQPQH
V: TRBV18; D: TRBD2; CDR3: ASSQQRGQETQY
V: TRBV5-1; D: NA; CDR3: ASSLTVETQY
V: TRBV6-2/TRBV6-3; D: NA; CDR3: ASRLSGGYTGELF
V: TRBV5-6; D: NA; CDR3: ASSLAWTQSSKDYNEQF
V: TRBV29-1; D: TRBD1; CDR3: SVGRQGNQASRGEAF
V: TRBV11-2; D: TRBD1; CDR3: ASSLDWTGTQH
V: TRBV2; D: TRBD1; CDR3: ASSRLRPGQGSNTEAF
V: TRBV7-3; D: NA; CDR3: ASSPTALYGYT